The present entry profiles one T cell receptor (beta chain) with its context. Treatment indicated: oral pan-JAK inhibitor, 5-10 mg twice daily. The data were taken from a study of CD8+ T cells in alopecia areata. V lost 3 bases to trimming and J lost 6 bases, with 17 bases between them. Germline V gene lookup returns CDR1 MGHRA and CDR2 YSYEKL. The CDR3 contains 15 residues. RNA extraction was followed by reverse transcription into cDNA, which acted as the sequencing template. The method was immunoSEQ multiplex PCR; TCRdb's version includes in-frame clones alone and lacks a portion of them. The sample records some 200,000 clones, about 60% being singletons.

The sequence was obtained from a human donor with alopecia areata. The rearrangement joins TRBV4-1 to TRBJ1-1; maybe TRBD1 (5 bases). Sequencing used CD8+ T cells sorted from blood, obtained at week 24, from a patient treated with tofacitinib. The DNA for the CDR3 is TGCGCCAGCAGCCAGACGGGGCGCGGGTCAGCTGAAGCTTTCTTT. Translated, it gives CASSQTGRGSAEAFF.